Sequencing of this TCR beta chain was carried out in a study of cytomegalovirus exposure and HLA in healthy donors. Whole-study findings and limits: For most TCR beta V segments, an earlier analysis put the productive rate at about 87% or about 30% of the time. A few V segments could not be told apart, such as TRBV6-2 and TRBV6-3, and were left out.

Details on this clone: Its cognate antigen is unknown.

The PCR made use of 60 Vbeta and 13 Jbeta primers. Only in-frame clones appear in the TCRdb table, and some are missing; sequencing was by immunoSEQ multiplex PCR. The repertoire holds approximately 180,000 clones, roughly 84% seen once, with more than 0.2% in the top ten. The CDR3 is made up of 14 amino acids. J lost 2 bases, V lost 8 bases, and 5 bases had no gene match. Germline CDR1 MNHNS, CDR2 SASEGT. This chain joins TRBV6-1 and TRBJ2-3, with TRBD1 matching 9 bases. The clonotype comes from a girl under two years old in good health and CMV-seronegative. The source material was PBMCs. The CDR3 nucleotides are TGTGCCAGCCTGGACAGGGGACTCACAGATACGCAGTATTTT. Its protein is CASLDRGLTDTQYF.